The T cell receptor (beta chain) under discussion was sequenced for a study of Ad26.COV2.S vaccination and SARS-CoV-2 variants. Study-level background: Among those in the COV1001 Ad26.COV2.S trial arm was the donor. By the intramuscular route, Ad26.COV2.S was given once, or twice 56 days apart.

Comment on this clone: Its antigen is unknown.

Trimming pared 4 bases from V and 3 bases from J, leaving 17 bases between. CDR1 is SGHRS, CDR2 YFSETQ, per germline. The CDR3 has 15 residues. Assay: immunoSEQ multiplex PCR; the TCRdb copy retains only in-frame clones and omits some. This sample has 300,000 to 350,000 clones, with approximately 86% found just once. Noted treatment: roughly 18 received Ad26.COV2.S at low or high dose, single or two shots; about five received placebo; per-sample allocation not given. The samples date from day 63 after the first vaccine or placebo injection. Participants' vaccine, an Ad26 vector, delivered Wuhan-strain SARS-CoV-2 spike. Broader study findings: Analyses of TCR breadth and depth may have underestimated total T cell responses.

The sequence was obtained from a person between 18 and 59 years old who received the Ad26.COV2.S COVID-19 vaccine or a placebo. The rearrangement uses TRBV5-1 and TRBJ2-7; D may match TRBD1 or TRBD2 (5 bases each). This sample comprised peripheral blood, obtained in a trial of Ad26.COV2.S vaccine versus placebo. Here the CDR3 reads CASSRDGKSFYEQYF. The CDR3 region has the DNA TGCGCCAGCAGCCGGGACGGAAAATCTTTCTACGAGCAGTACTTC.